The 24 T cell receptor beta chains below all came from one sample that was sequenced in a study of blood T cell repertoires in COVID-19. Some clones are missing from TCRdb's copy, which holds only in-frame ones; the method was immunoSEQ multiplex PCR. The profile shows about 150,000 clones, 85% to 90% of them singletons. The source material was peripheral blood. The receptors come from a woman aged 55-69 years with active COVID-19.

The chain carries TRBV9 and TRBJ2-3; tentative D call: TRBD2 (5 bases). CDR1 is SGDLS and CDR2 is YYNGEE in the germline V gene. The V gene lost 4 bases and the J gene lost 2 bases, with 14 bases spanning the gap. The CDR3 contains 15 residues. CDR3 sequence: CASSFYDGVTDTQYF. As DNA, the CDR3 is TGTGCCAGCAGCTTTTATGACGGGGTCACAGATACGCAGTATTTT.

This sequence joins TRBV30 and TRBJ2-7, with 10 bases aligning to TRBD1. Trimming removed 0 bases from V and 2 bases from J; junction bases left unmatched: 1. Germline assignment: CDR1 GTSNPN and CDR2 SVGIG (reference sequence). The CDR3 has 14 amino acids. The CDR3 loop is CAWSVGTGAYEQYF. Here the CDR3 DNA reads TGTGCCTGGAGTGTCGGGACAGGGGCCTACGAGCAGTACTTC.

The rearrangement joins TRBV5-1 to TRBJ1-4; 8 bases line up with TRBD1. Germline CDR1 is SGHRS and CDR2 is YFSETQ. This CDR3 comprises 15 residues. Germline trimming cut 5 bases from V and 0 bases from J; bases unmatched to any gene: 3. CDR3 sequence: CASRDRATTNEKLFF. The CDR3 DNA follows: TGCGCCAGCAGGGACAGGGCGACAACTAATGAAAAACTGTTTTTT.

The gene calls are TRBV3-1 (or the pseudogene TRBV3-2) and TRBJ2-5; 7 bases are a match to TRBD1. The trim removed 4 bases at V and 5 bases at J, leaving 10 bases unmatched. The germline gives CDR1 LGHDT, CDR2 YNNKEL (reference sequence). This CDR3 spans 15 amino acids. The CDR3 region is CASSRQGVTGETQYF. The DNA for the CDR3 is TGTGCCAGCAGCCGCCAAGGCGTGACAGGGGAGACCCAGTACTTC.

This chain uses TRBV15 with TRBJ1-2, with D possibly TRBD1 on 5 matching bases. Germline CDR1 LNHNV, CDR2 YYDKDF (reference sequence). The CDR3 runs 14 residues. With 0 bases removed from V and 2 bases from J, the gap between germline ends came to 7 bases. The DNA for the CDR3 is TGTGCCACCAGCAGAGAAAAGGGGAACTATGGCTACACCTTC. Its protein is CATSREKGNYGYTF. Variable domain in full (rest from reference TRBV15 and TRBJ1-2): DAMVIQNPRYQVTQFGKPVTLSCSQTLNHNVMYWYQQKSSQAPKLLFHYYDKDFNNEADTPDNFQSRRPNTSFCFLDIRSPGLGDTAMYLCATSREKGNYGYTFGSGTRLTVV.

The CDR3 reads CASSQDTSGRPSRFF. DNA of the CDR3: TGTGCCAGCAGCCAAGATACTAGCGGGAGGCCTTCTCGGTTCTTC. The gene calls are TRBV4-2 and TRBJ2-1; TRBD2 matches 12 bases. Germline CDR1 and CDR2: LGHNA and YNFKEQ. This CDR3 is 15 amino acids long. V shed 0 bases, J shed 15 bases, and the junction held 9 bases outside the gene matches.

CDR3 sequence: CASSLRDYTGELFF. CDR3 in DNA: TGTGCCAGCAGCCTTCGGGACTACACCGGGGAGCTGTTTTTT. The chain has TRBV7-2 and TRBJ2-2; D perhaps matches TRBD2 (6 bases). The germline V gene has CDR1 SGHTA and CDR2 FQGNSA. There are 14 residues in the CDR3. Trimming removed 5 bases at V and 3 bases at J, with 10 bases between. Combining the CDR3 with reference TRBV7-2 and TRBJ2-2 gives the whole variable domain GAGVSQSPSNKVTEKGKDVELRCDPISGHTALYWYRQSLGQGLEFLIYFQGNSAPDKSGLPSDRFSAERTGGSVSTLTIQRTQQEDSAVYLCASSLRDYTGELFFGEGSRLTVL.

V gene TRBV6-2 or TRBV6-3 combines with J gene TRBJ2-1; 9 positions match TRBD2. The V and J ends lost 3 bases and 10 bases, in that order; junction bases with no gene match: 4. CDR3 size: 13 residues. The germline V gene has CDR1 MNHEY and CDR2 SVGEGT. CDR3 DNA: TGTGCCAGCAGTTATCCGGGACTAGCAGAGCAGTTCTTC. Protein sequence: CASSYPGLAEQFF.

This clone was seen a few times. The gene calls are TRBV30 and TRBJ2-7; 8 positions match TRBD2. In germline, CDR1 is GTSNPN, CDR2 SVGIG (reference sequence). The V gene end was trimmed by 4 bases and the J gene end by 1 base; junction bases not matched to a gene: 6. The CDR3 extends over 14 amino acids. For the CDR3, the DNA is TGTGCCTGGACTCGACTAGCGCGGTCCTACGAGCAGTACTTC. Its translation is CAWTRLARSYEQYF.

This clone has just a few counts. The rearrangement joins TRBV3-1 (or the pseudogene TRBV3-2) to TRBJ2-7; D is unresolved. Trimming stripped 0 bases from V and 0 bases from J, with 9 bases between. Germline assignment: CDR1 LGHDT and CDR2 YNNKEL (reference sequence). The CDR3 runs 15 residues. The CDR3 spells CASSQDGFSSYEQYF. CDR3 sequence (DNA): TGTGCCAGCAGCCAAGACGGGTTCAGCTCCTACGAGCAGTACTTC.

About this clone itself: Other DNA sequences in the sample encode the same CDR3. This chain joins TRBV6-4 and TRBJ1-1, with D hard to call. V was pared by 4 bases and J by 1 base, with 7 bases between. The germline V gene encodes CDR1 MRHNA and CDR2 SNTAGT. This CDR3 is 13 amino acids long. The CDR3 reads CASSGQPNTEAFF. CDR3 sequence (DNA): TGTGCCAGCAGTGGACAACCGAACACTGAAGCTTTCTTT.

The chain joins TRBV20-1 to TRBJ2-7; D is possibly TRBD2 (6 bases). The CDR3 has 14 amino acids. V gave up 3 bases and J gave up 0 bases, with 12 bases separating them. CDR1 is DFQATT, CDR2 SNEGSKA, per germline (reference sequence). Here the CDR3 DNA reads TGCAGTGCTAGTAAAGCGGGCTTCTCCTACGAGCAGTACTTC. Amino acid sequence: CSASKAGFSYEQYF.

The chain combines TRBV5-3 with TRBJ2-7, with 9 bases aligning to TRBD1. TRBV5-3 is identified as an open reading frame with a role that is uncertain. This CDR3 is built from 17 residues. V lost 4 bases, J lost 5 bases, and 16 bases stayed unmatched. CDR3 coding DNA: TGTGCCAGAAGCCAACTCAACCCGGGACAGGGACCCGACGAGCAGTACTTC. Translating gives CARSQLNPGQGPDEQYF.

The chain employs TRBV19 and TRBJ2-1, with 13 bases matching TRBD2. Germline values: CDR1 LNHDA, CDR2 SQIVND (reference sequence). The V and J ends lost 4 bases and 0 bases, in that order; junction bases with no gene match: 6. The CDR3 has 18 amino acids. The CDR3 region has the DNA TGTGCCAGTAGTACGCGACTAGCGGGAGGTATCTCCTACAATGAGCAGTTCTTC. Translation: CASSTRLAGGISYNEQFF.

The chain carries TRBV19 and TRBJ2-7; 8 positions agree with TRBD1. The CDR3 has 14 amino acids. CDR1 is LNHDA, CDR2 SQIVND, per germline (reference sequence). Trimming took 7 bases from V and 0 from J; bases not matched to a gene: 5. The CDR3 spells CASTSGGPSYEQYF. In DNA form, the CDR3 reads TGTGCCAGTACGTCAGGGGGCCCCTCCTACGAGCAGTACTTC.

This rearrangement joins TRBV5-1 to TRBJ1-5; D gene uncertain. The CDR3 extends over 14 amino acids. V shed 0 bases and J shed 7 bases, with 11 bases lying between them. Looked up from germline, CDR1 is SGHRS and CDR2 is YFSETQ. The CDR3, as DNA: TGCGCCAGCAGCTTGGGGCAGACTAAGCAGCCCCAGCATTTT. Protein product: CASSLGQTKQPQHF.

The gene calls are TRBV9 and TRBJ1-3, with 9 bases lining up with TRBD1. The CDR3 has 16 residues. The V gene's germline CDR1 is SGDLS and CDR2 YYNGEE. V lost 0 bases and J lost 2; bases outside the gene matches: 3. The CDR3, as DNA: TGTGCCAGCAGCGTAGACTGGGACAGGGCTGGAAACACCATATATTTT. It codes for CASSVDWDRAGNTIYF.

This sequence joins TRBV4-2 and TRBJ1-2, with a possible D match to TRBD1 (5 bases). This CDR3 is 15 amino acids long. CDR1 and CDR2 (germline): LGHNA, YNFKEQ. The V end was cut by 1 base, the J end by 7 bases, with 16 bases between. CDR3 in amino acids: CASSQGRGAQGGYTF. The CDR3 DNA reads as TGTGCCAGCAGCCAAGGTCGCGGGGCGCAGGGTGGCTACACCTTC.

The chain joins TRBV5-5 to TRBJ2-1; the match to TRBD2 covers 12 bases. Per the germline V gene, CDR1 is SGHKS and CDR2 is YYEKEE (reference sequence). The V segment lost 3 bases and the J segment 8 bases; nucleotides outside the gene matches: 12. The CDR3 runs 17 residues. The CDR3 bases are TGTGCCAGCAGCTACAAGCTAGCGGGAGGGCGGTCGGATGAGCAGTTCTTC. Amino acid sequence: CASSYKLAGGRSDEQFF.

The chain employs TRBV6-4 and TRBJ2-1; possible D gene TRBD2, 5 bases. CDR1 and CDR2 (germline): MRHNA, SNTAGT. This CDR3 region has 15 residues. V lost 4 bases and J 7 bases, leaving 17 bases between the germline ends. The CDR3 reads CASSAEGGLGNEQFF. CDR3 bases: TGTGCCAGCAGTGCCGAGGGCGGTCTCGGGAATGAGCAGTTCTTC.

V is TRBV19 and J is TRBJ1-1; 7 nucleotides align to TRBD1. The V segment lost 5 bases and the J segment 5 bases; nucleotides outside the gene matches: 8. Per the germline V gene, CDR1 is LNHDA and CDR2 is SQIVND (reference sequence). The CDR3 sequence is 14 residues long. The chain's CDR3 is CASSHFDRVTEAFF. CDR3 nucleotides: TGTGCCAGTAGTCACTTCGACAGGGTAACTGAAGCTTTCTTT.

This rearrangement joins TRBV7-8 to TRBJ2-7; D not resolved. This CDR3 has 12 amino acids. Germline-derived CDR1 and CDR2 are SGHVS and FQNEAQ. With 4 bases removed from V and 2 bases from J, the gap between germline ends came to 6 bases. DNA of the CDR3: TGTGCCAGCAGCTCCCTCCCCTACGAGCAGTACTTC. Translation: CASSSLPYEQYF.

The CDR3 protein is CASSRAGTSEETQYF. CDR3 DNA sequence: TGTGCCAGCAGTCGAGCCGGGACATCCGAAGAGACCCAGTACTTC. V usage is TRBV2 and J usage is TRBJ2-5, with TRBD1 as a possible D gene (6 bases). The V gene's germline CDR1 is SNHLY and CDR2 FYNNEI. The germline V and J ends were trimmed by 5 bases and 3 bases, with 16 bases remaining between them. This CDR3 is 15 amino acids long.

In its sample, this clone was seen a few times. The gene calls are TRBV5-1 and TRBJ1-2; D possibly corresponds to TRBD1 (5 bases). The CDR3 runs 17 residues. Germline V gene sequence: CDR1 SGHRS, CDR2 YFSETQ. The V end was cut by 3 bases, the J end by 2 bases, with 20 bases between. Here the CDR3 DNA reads TGCGCCAGCAGCTGGTCGCCTGAGGATGGGGGGAACTATGGCTACACCTTC. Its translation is CASSWSPEDGGNYGYTF.